The 24 T cell receptor beta chains given below trace back to one sample, sequenced in a study of somatic mutations in cytotoxic T cells in rheumatoid arthritis (dated by TCRdb to the late 2010s). The receptor library was made with the immunoSEQ multiplex PCR assay. TCRdb's version of the immuneACCESS table is confined to in-frame rearrangements and falls short of the full clone set. An unresolved V gene accounts for under half of the shortfall where checked; the remainder is of unknown origin. For this sample the table gives approximately 16,000 clones, of which about 77% were detected only once. Together, the top ten hold about 17% of the sample. Sequenced material: CD8+ T cells sorted from blood. The receptor source for this set is an adult with rheumatoid arthritis.

The V and J genes are TRBV7-9 and TRBJ2-3; TRBD1 matches at 8 bases. Germline-derived CDR1 and CDR2 are SEHNR and FQNEAQ (reference sequence). V shed 3 bases and J 3 bases; nucleotides not matched to a gene: 11. The CDR3 length is 17 residues. The CDR3, as DNA: TGTGCCAGCAGCTTGTCAGGGGGCCGTTTTAATACAGATACGCAGTATTTT. This translates into CASSLSGGRFNTDTQYF.

The rearrangement links TRBV2 to TRBJ1-4; D is undetermined. Deletions cut 10 bases from V and 7 bases from J, with 7 bases between. The CDR3 sequence is 10 residues long. Germline V lookup: CDR1 SNHLY, CDR2 FYNNEI. The CDR3 loop is CAIYTEKLFF. DNA for the CDR3: TGTGCCATCTACACTGAAAAACTGTTTTTT.

The chain recombines TRBV27 with TRBJ2-7, with 8 bases that match TRBD1. The CDR3 is made up of 15 amino acids. V gave up 4 bases and J gave up 2 bases; unmatched junction bases: 7. Germline lookup yields CDR1 MNHEY and CDR2 SMNVEV (reference sequence). CDR3 nucleotide sequence: TGTGCCAGCAGTTACACAGGGGGTTCCACCTACGAGCAGTACTTC. Translated: CASSYTGGSTYEQYF.

This rearrangement joins TRBV5-1 to TRBJ1-4; D remains ambiguous. CDR1 and CDR2 (germline): SGHRS, YFSETQ. The CDR3 loop spans 12 amino acids. V dropped 5 bases and J dropped 7 bases, with 9 bases sitting between them. CDR3 bases: TGCGCCAGCAGTCTCCCAGGTGAAAAACTGTTTTTT. It codes for CASSLPGEKLFF. Full variable domain (remainder filled in from reference TRBV5-1 and TRBJ1-4): KAGVTQTPRYLIKTRGQQVTLSCSPISGHRSVSWYQQTPGQGLQFLFEYFSETQRNKGNFPGRFSGRQFSNSRSEMNVSTLELGDSALYLCASSLPGEKLFFGSGTQLSVL.

This clone was detected only once. V gene TRBV9 combines with J gene TRBJ2-5; 14 bases fit TRBD2. This CDR3 is 17 amino acids long. From germline, CDR1 is SGDLS and CDR2 YYNGEE. The trim removed 3 bases at V and 5 bases at J, leaving 9 bases unmatched. CDR3 loop: CASSARLRTSGGETQYF. DNA of the CDR3: TGTGCCAGCAGCGCACGACTAAGGACTAGCGGGGGGGAGACCCAGTACTTC.

The rearrangement uses TRBV10-2 and TRBJ2-7; 7 positions agree with TRBD2. Germline V gene lookup returns CDR1 WSHSY and CDR2 SAAADI. J lost 1 base, V lost 6 bases, and 6 bases had no gene match. The CDR3 is made up of 14 amino acids. The CDR3 region is CASRTASGSYEQYF. The CDR3, as DNA: TGCGCCAGCAGGACGGCTAGCGGATCCTACGAGCAGTACTTC.

CDR3 loop: CASSLGGWDEQYF. The CDR3 nucleotides read TGCGCCAGCAGCTTGGGTGGATGGGACGAGCAGTACTTC. The genes are TRBV5-1 and TRBJ2-7; D is ambiguous. Germline-derived CDR1 and CDR2 are SGHRS and YFSETQ. Trimming took 0 bases from V and 5 from J, leaving 9 bases between them. The CDR3 sequence is 13 residues long. Based on the CDR3 plus reference TRBV5-1 and TRBJ2-7, the full variable domain is KAGVTQTPRYLIKTRGQQVTLSCSPISGHRSVSWYQQTPGQGLQFLFEYFSETQRNKGNFPGRFSGRQFSNSRSEMNVSTLELGDSALYLCASSLGGWDEQYFGPGTRLTVT.

The chain links TRBV11-2 to TRBJ2-7, with D maybe TRBD1 (6 bases). CDR3 length equals 17 residues. Trimming cost V 1 base and J 1 base, with 17 bases left between them. The germline gives CDR1 SGHAT, CDR2 FQNNGV. CDR3 amino acids: CASSLGGQSLGSYEQYF. The DNA for the CDR3 is TGTGCCAGCAGCTTAGGGGGGCAGTCCCTCGGTTCCTACGAGCAGTACTTC.

A remark on this clone: One end of the junction is discordant with germline, which a read error may explain. The chain uses TRBV7-8 and TRBJ2-7; no clear D gene. This CDR3 comprises 11 residues. Looked up from germline, CDR1 is SGHVS and CDR2 is FQNEAQ. Here the CDR3 DNA reads TGTGCCAGCAGCCCCGGGCCCGAACCTCTCTTC. It yields the protein CASSPGPEPLF. The variable domain in full, completed from reference TRBV7-8 and TRBJ2-7, reads GAGVSQSPRYKVAKRGQDVALRCDPISGHVSLFWYQQALGQGPEFLTYFQNEAQLDKSGLPSDRFFAERPEGSVSTLKIQRTQQEDSAVYLCASSPGPEPLFGPGTRLTVT.

In DNA form, the CDR3 reads TGTGCCAGCAGCTTAACCTTTAGCGGGGGGTACACAGATACGCAGTATTTT. It is translated as CASSLTFSGGYTDTQYF. This rearrangement joins TRBV11-1 to TRBJ2-3; 10 bases align to TRBD2. Germline V gene lookup returns CDR1 SGHAT and CDR2 FQDESV (reference sequence). The CDR3 runs to 17 residues. J gave up 2 bases and V 2 bases, and 7 bases lay outside the gene matches.

This chain joins TRBV5-1 and TRBJ1-1, with a tentative D call TRBD1 (5 bases). CDR3 length equals 17 residues. Trimming removed 4 bases from V and 1 base from J, with 20 bases in between. Germline values: CDR1 SGHRS, CDR2 YFSETQ. The CDR3 bases are TGCGCCAGCAGCCTAGCCCATACATCCAGGGAGAACACTGAAGCTTTCTTT. It translates to CASSLAHTSRENTEAFF. The whole variable domain, remainder taken from reference TRBV5-1 and TRBJ1-1, is KAGVTQTPRYLIKTRGQQVTLSCSPISGHRSVSWYQQTPGQGLQFLFEYFSETQRNKGNFPGRFSGRQFSNSRSEMNVSTLELGDSALYLCASSLAHTSRENTEAFFGQGTRLTVV.

The rearrangement uses TRBV7-6 and TRBJ2-3; tentatively, D is TRBD1 or TRBD2 (5 bases each). CDR1 is SGHVS and CDR2 is FNYEAQ in the germline V gene. The V end was cut by 0 bases, the J end by 8 bases, with 12 bases between. This CDR3 has 14 amino acids. The CDR3 spells CASSLAYGTPTQYF. CDR3 nucleotides: TGTGCCAGCAGCTTAGCGTATGGGACCCCTACGCAGTATTTT.

The V and J genes are TRBV27 and TRBJ1-2, with D tentatively TRBD1 (5 bases). Looked up from germline, CDR1 is MNHEY and CDR2 is SMNVEV (reference sequence). CDR3 size: 13 residues. V was pared by 6 bases and J by 8 bases, with 16 bases between. The CDR3 loop is CASRTAGGRGYTF. The DNA for the CDR3 is TGTGCCAGCAGGACGGCGGGGGGACGAGGCTACACCTTC.

This clone was counted once. V gene TRBV4-1 combines with J gene TRBJ1-5; D is unclear. The CDR3 is 14 residues long. V gave up 0 bases and J gave up 4 bases, with 7 bases separating them. Germline V gene data show CDR1 as MGHRA and CDR2 as YSYEKL. CDR3 in DNA: TGCGCCAGCAGCCAAGAATCAGGTAATCAGCCCCAGCATTTT. Translation gives CASSQESGNQPQHF.

The rearrangement joins TRBV6-1 to TRBJ1-5, with 8 bases aligning to TRBD1. Germline V CDR1 and CDR2: MNHNS, SASEGT. V shed 2 bases, J shed 5 bases, and the junction held 8 bases outside the gene matches. CDR3 length: 16 amino acids. The CDR3: CASSENGQGAYQPQHF. CDR3 in DNA: TGTGCCAGCAGTGAAAATGGACAGGGTGCATATCAGCCCCAGCATTTT.

This clone has only a few counts. This rearrangement joins TRBV29-1 to TRBJ2-7, with D possibly TRBD1 on 5 matching bases. The CDR3 contains 11 residues. The ends were cut back, 2 bases at V and 3 bases at J, with 5 bases in the middle. Per the germline V gene, CDR1 is SQVTM and CDR2 is ANQGSEA. CDR3 in DNA: TGCAGCGTTGAACAGGGCTACGAGCAGTACTTC. This sequence encodes CSVEQGYEQYF.

The chain joins TRBV6-1 to TRBJ2-5, with 7 bases aligning to TRBD2. CDR3 length: 14 residues. Germline V gives CDR1 MNHNS, CDR2 SASEGT. V dropped 2 bases and J dropped 4; count of bases not matched to a gene: 4. The CDR3 reads CASSEKTSIETQYF. In DNA form, the CDR3 reads TGTGCCAGCAGTGAAAAGACTAGCATAGAGACCCAGTACTTC.

The chain links TRBV29-1 to TRBJ1-2; perhaps TRBD1 as D (6 bases). With 6 bases removed from V and 2 bases from J, the gap between germline ends came to 19 bases. The CDR3 loop spans 15 amino acids. The germline gives CDR1 SQVTM, CDR2 ANQGSEA. CDR3 protein: CSVQTTGFKNYGYTF. CDR3 in DNA: TGCAGCGTCCAAACGACAGGATTCAAGAACTATGGCTACACCTTC.

The CDR3 DNA reads TGTGCCAGCTTGGAGGGGGGCAGTTTTTCTTACGAGCAGTACTTC. It specifies CASLEGGSFSYEQYF. The V gene is TRBV6-5, the J gene TRBJ2-7; D tentatively reads TRBD1 or TRBD2 (6 bases each). Germline values: CDR1 MNHEY, CDR2 SVGAGI. The CDR3 spans 15 residues. Trimming removed 8 bases at V and 4 bases at J, with 21 bases between.

The chain combines TRBV4-1 with TRBJ2-7; D possibly corresponds to TRBD1 (7 bases). CDR3 size: 14 residues. V was shortened by 1 base and J by 3 bases, with 10 bases between the two germline ends. Germline V gene sequence: CDR1 MGHRA, CDR2 YSYEKL. The CDR3 DNA reads as TGCGCCAGCAGCCAAGCAGGGGGGAGCTACGAGCAGTACTTC. Protein sequence: CASSQAGGSYEQYF.

In its sample, this clone was seen a few times. The V gene is TRBV4-1, the J gene TRBJ2-7; D ambiguous. V was cut by 0 bases and J by 0 bases, with 12 bases left in between. There are 16 residues in the CDR3. The germline CDR1 and CDR2 sequences are MGHRA and YSYEKL. This CDR3 reads CASSQDVESLSYEQYF. CDR3 in DNA: TGCGCCAGCAGCCAAGACGTGGAGAGTCTCTCCTACGAGCAGTACTTC.

This clone has a handful of counts. The V gene is TRBV10-2, the J gene TRBJ1-1, with D tentatively TRBD1 (5 bases). Germline CDR1 is WSHSY and CDR2 is SAAADI. Between the trimmed V and J ends, which lost 0 bases and 6 bases, there was a span of 17 bases. The CDR3 extends over 16 amino acids. The CDR3 nucleotides are TGCGCCAGCAGTGAGTCGTTCGGGACTGCTTACCCTGAAGCTTTCTTT. It yields the protein CASSESFGTAYPEAFF.

The chain is built from TRBV19 and TRBJ1-1; D not resolved. CDR1 is LNHDA, CDR2 SQIVND, per germline (reference sequence). This CDR3 region has 16 residues. V was trimmed by 3 bases and J by 2 bases, leaving 16 bases between them. The CDR3 sequence: CASSMSLGGSNTEAFF. The CDR3 DNA reads as TGTGCCAGTAGTATGTCTCTCGGCGGGTCCAACACTGAAGCTTTCTTT.

This sequence joins TRBV5-6 and TRBJ2-5; D may be TRBD1 (5 bases). Trimming removed 4 bases from V and 5 bases from J, with 12 bases in between. Germline V gene lookup returns CDR1 SGHDT and CDR2 YYEEEE. The CDR3 has 13 residues. CDR3 nucleotides: TGTGCCAGCAGCGGCGAGACAGAGGAGACCCAGTACTTC. This sequence encodes CASSGETEETQYF.